This TCR beta chain emerged from a study of blood T cell repertoires in COVID-19 (TCRdb year 2020). In terms of the full investigation: Samples from collaborators originated in the United States, Italy and Spain and spanned both the acute and convalescent phases of COVID-19. The prospective study material was composed of cDNA or gDNA derived from T cells, B-cell-depleted T cells, or PBMCs. Subjects who had been exposed to COVID-19, were actively infected with it, or had recovered from it provided the deeply sampled blood TCRbeta repertoires that made up the dataset. The repertoires were released in a freely available public database intended as a resource for research on the immune response to SARS-CoV-2. The samples were drawn from two sources: the first 160 participants of the ongoing ImmuneRACE study, and over 950 subjects contributed by 6 global collaborators. Sample metadata almost always included a de-identified subject ID, COVID-19 status, age in years and sex. Where available, HLA class I and class II types were taken from metadata supplied by the sample provider and were not determined by assay-based typing. Study-wide conclusions, independent of this receptor: How much clinical and demographic metadata was included differed by source and by participant, and the metadata was provided uncurated.

One collaborating source in Seattle enrolled patients during active infection and followed them longitudinally through the course of disease. The collaborating institutions used their own protocols to collect whole blood in K2EDTA tubes. For TCRbeta analysis, collaborators shipped samples as frozen whole blood, isolated PBMCs, or DNA extracted from either of those sample types. TCRbeta CDR3 regions were amplified from genomic DNA using the immunoSEQ Assay, a bias-controlled multiplex PCR. The study's processing was this. The number of nucleated cells in each sample was estimated by amplification of reference gene primers within the assay. Sequence reads were collapsed and filtered to measure the absolute abundance of every unique TCRbeta CDR3 rearrangement. For each sample, productive Simpson clonality was calculated as the square root of Simpson's diversity index over productive rearrangements. In TCRdb, the immuneACCESS table is reduced to in-frame sequences with V and J assigned. These tables do not hold every clone; where another copy was compared, an unresolved V gene accounts for under half, and the others remain unexplained. Clone size and V and J calls were adopted from that table, with D and trimming inferred from the DNA. This sample is represented by almost 400,000 clones; about 89% of them were singletons. 2.3% of the sample comes from the top ten.

Turning to this clone: There is no known antigen for this receptor. Within one base of it there is no much larger clone, and no base qualities were kept.

CDR1 MDHEN and CDR2 SYDVKM were looked up in the germline V gene. Trimming removed 6 bases from V and 7 bases from J; the gene matches leave 8 bases unexplained. Measured from the cysteine to the phenylalanine, the CDR3 is 14 residues long. Left in the record is the CDR3 DNA by itself, 42 bases read in frame from the first base. The chain is made from TRBV28 and TRBJ1-4; TRBD1 agrees with 7 junctional bases. The source material was peripheral blood. This TCR was sampled from a woman aged 60-75 years with COVID-19, enrolled during active disease. The DNA sequence follows: TGTGCCAGCAGGGGGGCAGGGGGGACTGAAAAACTGTTTTTT. The encoded protein is CASRGAGGTEKLFF.